The TCR beta chain under discussion was sequenced for a study of blood T cells in healthy people across ages. This CDR3 is 14 amino acids long. Trimming removed 3 bases at V and 7 bases at J, with 19 bases between. The germline V gene has CDR1 SQVTM and CDR2 ANQGSEA. The authors ran a second PCR of about 7 to 12 cycles using a sample-barcoded 5' primer and a J-beta primer mix. A single record per CDR3 protein comes from TCRdb applying MiXCR to the 5' RACE reads. The table has roughly 1.7 million distinct CDR3 sequences, approximately 32% seen once; the top ten hold roughly 12%. To note about this clonotype: Its antigen is currently unknown.

Findings and caveats of the study: Not knowing donor CMV status may have confounded expanded clonotype changes. Because sorting was not performed, PBMCs prevented conclusive naive versus antigen-experienced comparison. Roughly linearly, TCR beta diversity per million T cells fell as age increased.

The specimen was blood. V usage is TRBV29-1 and J usage is TRBJ2-7; D might be TRBD1 or TRBD2, each matching 5 bases. The TCR sequence derives from a woman aged 30 to 39 in good health. This CDR3 reads CSVDPGPRGNEQYF. The DNA for the CDR3 is TGCAGCGTTGACCCGGGACCGAGAGGCAATGAGCAGTACTTC.